The 30 T cell receptor beta chains below come from one sample, sequenced in a study of cytomegalovirus exposure and HLA in healthy donors. PCR employed 60 Vbeta and 13 Jbeta primers. TCRdb keeps only in-frame clones here, not all; method: immunoSEQ multiplex PCR. The sample includes about 160,000 clones, 80% of them seen just once. The sequencing input was PBMCs. These receptors were taken from a woman aged 45-59 years in good health and CMV-seronegative.

The J gene is TRBJ2-1, the V gene TRBV5-4, with 12 bases identical to TRBD2. J lost 4 bases, V lost 0 bases, and 5 bases had no gene match. The germline CDR1 and CDR2 sequences are SGHNT and YYREEE (reference sequence). The CDR3 extends over 17 amino acids. The CDR3 nucleotides are TGTGCCAGCAGCTTGGGACTAGCGGGGGCCGAGTACAATGAGCAGTTCTTC. Amino acid sequence: CASSLGLAGAEYNEQFF.

The chain uses TRBV28 and TRBJ1-1; D is unclear. CDR1 and CDR2 (germline): MDHEN, SYDVKM. The CDR3 sequence is 13 residues long. Trimming pared 2 bases from V and 2 bases from J, leaving 6 bases between. DNA of the CDR3: TGTGCCAGCAGTTTACAGATAAACACTGAAGCTTTCTTT. Translation gives CASSLQINTEAFF.

The chain uses TRBV5-1 and TRBJ2-3; the D gene is possibly TRBD1 (6 bases). Trimming pared 4 bases from V and 1 base from J, leaving 13 bases between. Germline values: CDR1 SGHRS, CDR2 YFSETQ. The CDR3 has 15 residues. CDR3 sequence: CASSRSGDRTDTQYF. CDR3 in DNA: TGCGCCAGCAGCAGATCAGGGGATCGCACAGATACGCAGTATTTT.

In its sample, this clone was seen a few times. V and J are TRBV2 and TRBJ2-5, with 9 bases aligning to TRBD1. The CDR3 length is 13 residues. CDR1 SNHLY and CDR2 FYNNEI come from the germline V gene. The junction had 1 base not matched to a gene; V was cut back by 6 bases and J by 2 bases. The CDR3 spells CASRGQGQETQYF. The CDR3 DNA sequence: TGTGCCAGCAGGGGACAGGGACAAGAGACCCAGTACTTC.

The V call is TRBV6-6, the J call TRBJ2-1, with 11 bases aligning to TRBD2. Germline lookup yields CDR1 MNHNY and CDR2 SVGAGI (reference sequence). The V segment lost 8 bases and the J segment 4 bases; nucleotides outside the gene matches: 7. The CDR3 runs 15 residues. DNA of the CDR3: TGTGCCAGCGATCGTATAGCGGGAGGGTACAATGAGCAGTTCTTC. As protein: CASDRIAGGYNEQFF.

This chain uses TRBV6-1 with TRBJ2-7; D remains ambiguous. The V gene lost 2 bases and the J gene lost 4 bases, with 9 bases spanning the gap. The length of the CDR3 is 13 residues. CDR1 and CDR2 (germline): MNHNS, SASEGT. CDR3 nucleotide sequence: TGTGCCAGCAGTGAACACATCCGTTACGAGCAGTACTTC. Translation gives CASSEHIRYEQYF.

The V and J genes are TRBV7-9 and TRBJ1-4; no clear D. Trimming shortened V by 4 bases and J by 5 bases, and 11 bases separated the two germline ends. The CDR3 is 14 residues long. Germline assignment: CDR1 SEHNR and CDR2 FQNEAQ (reference sequence). The CDR3 loop reads CASSSPGHNEKLFF. The CDR3 DNA follows: TGTGCCAGCAGCTCCCCGGGTCACAATGAAAAACTGTTTTTT.

This clone was detected only once. This rearrangement joins TRBV5-1 to TRBJ1-1; maybe TRBD1 (6 bases). Per the germline V gene, CDR1 is SGHRS and CDR2 is YFSETQ. V dropped 2 bases and J dropped 4 bases, with 9 bases sitting between them. The CDR3 consists of 13 residues. CDR3 nucleotides: TGCGCCAGCAGCTTTCCGGACAGCACTGAAGCTTTCTTT. The encoded protein is CASSFPDSTEAFF.

This clone was counted between two and nine times. V usage is TRBV28 and J usage is TRBJ2-1, with D tentatively TRBD2 (5 bases). The CDR3 runs 14 residues. Trimming stripped 7 bases from V and 8 bases from J, with 18 bases between. Looked up from germline, CDR1 is MDHEN and CDR2 is SYDVKM. The CDR3 is CASNRPARRDEQFF. CDR3 DNA sequence: TGTGCCAGCAATCGTCCGGCTCGGCGGGATGAGCAGTTCTTC.

V and J are TRBV9 and TRBJ2-6; 11 nucleotides line up with TRBD2. The CDR3 is made up of 20 amino acids. Germline V gene data show CDR1 as SGDLS and CDR2 as YYNGEE. J lost 0 bases, V lost 0 bases, and 8 bases had no gene match. CDR3 residues: CASSVGLAGGLGSGANVLTF. The CDR3 DNA sequence: TGTGCCAGCAGCGTAGGTCTAGCGGGGGGCCTTGGCTCTGGGGCCAACGTCCTGACTTTC.

This rearrangement joins TRBV5-1 to TRBJ2-2; TRBD1 aligns across 9 bases. The V segment lost 4 bases and the J segment 5 bases; nucleotides outside the gene matches: 9. CDR3 length: 16 amino acids. The germline V gene has CDR1 SGHRS and CDR2 YFSETQ. CDR3 region: CASSRTGQGWTGELFF. The CDR3 DNA reads as TGCGCCAGCAGCAGGACGGGACAGGGTTGGACCGGGGAGCTGTTTTTT.

The chain links TRBV9 to TRBJ2-3; D is possibly TRBD2 (6 bases). Germline CDR1 is SGDLS and CDR2 is YYNGEE. With 1 base removed from V and 1 base from J, the gap between germline ends came to 16 bases. The CDR3 has 17 residues. CDR3 loop: CASSVTLVASGTDTQYF. In DNA form, the CDR3 reads TGTGCCAGCAGCGTAACCCTCGTGGCTAGCGGCACAGATACGCAGTATTTT. The full variable domain, rest sourced from reference TRBV9 and TRBJ2-3, is DSGVTQTPKHLITATGQRVTLRCSPRSGDLSVYWYQQSLDQGLQFLIQYYNGEERAKGNILERFSAQQFPDLHSELNLSSLELGDSALYFCASSVTLVASGTDTQYFGPGTRLTVL.

The table lists this clone with a count of one. V gene TRBV9 combines with J gene TRBJ1-1; D is perhaps TRBD1 (5 bases). The CDR3 covers 18 residues. V lost 4 bases to trimming and J lost 2 bases, with 24 bases between them. The germline gives CDR1 SGDLS, CDR2 YYNGEE. CDR3 coding DNA: TGTGCCAGCAGCAGAGCGGGGGGACGGGGGGACGGAAACACTGAAGCTTTCTTT. Translated: CASSRAGGRGDGNTEAFF.

About this clone: Other nucleotide sequences in the sample specify the same CDR3. The chain couples TRBV7-9 to TRBJ2-3; no firm D call. V was cut by 5 bases and J by 3 bases, with 3 bases left in between. This CDR3 spans 11 amino acids. Per germline, CDR1 SEHNR and CDR2 FQNEAQ (reference sequence). The chain's CDR3 is CASSRTDTQYF. CDR3 sequence (DNA): TGTGCCAGCAGCCGTACAGATACGCAGTATTTT.

The V gene is TRBV30, the J gene TRBJ2-1; D possibly corresponds to TRBD2 (6 bases). The CDR3 length is 14 residues. V lost 4 bases, J lost 5 bases, and 15 bases lay in between. CDR1 and CDR2 from the germline V gene are GTSNPN and SVGIG (reference sequence). The CDR3 DNA is TGTGCCTGGACGCGGGGTGGTTCGAACAATGAGCAGTTCTTC. The encoded protein is CAWTRGGSNNEQFF.

The gene calls are TRBV10-3 and TRBJ1-2; TRBD1 agrees at 8 bases. After removal of 4 bases from V and 8 bases from J, the junction contained 9 bases not matched to a gene. This CDR3 contains 14 residues. Per germline, CDR1 ENHRY and CDR2 SYGVKD. CDR3 bases: TGTGCCATCAGTGGAGGGACAGGCACTCTAGGCTACACCTTC. The encoded protein is CAISGGTGTLGYTF.

CDR3 nucleotide sequence: TGTGCCAGCACGGCATCAAGCGGGACGGCTGAGCAGTTCTTC. Translating gives CASTASSGTAEQFF. The chain links TRBV9 to TRBJ2-1, with TRBD2 matching 7 bases. The J segment lost 9 bases and the V segment lost 6 bases, leaving 12 bases of the junction unmatched. Germline V gene data show CDR1 as SGDLS and CDR2 as YYNGEE. This CDR3 is built from 14 residues.

The chain carries TRBV28 and TRBJ2-7, with D perhaps TRBD2 (6 bases). V was pared by 5 bases and J by 4 bases, with 15 bases between. Germline assignment: CDR1 MDHEN and CDR2 SYDVKM. CDR3 length equals 14 residues. The CDR3 DNA is TGTGCCAGCAGTGCCTGGGACTTGGGTTACGAGCAGTACTTC. Its protein product is CASSAWDLGYEQYF.

The V and J genes are TRBV7-8 and TRBJ1-5, with TRBD1 as a possible D gene (6 bases). Trimming pared 8 bases from V and 7 bases from J, leaving 24 bases between. CDR3 length equals 16 residues. Germline assignment: CDR1 SGHVS and CDR2 FQNEAQ. Here the CDR3 reads CASGSQGVWAIQPQHF. The CDR3, as DNA: TGTGCCAGCGGCTCACAGGGAGTTTGGGCGATACAGCCCCAGCATTTT.

The J gene is TRBJ2-7, the V gene TRBV6-1, with D tentatively TRBD1 (6 bases). This CDR3 is built from 15 residues. Germline V gives CDR1 MNHNS, CDR2 SASEGT. Trimming shortened V by 6 bases and J by 2 bases, and 17 bases separated the two germline ends. CDR3 sequence: CASRIQGVIPYEQYF. CDR3 DNA sequence: TGTGCCAGCAGAATACAGGGTGTAATACCCTACGAGCAGTACTTC.

This sequence joins TRBV7-2 and TRBJ2-1; 7 bases align to TRBD2. From germline, CDR1 is SGHTA and CDR2 FQGNSA. The CDR3 totals 15 residues. With 3 bases clipped from V and 4 bases from J, the junction kept 6 bases outside the gene matches. Here the CDR3 DNA reads TGTGCCAGCAGCTTGGGCGGGGGAAATTACAATGAGCAGTTCTTC. Its protein product is CASSLGGGNYNEQFF. The full variable domain, completed using reference TRBV7-2 and TRBJ2-1, is GAGVSQSPSNKVTEKGKDVELRCDPISGHTALYWYRQSLGQGLEFLIYFQGNSAPDKSGLPSDRFSAERTGGSVSTLTIQRTQQEDSAVYLCASSLGGGNYNEQFFGPGTRLTVL.

This clone was found a few times. The V gene is TRBV19, the J gene TRBJ2-6, with TRBD1 matching over 7 bases. Germline trimming cut 4 bases from V and 0 bases from J; bases unmatched to any gene: 6. Germline V gene lookup returns CDR1 LNHDA and CDR2 SQIVND (reference sequence). CDR3 length equals 17 residues. CDR3: CASSKQGPSSGANVLTF. CDR3 DNA sequence: TGTGCCAGTAGTAAACAGGGGCCCAGCTCTGGGGCCAACGTCCTGACTTTC.

Here the CDR3 DNA reads TGTGCCAGCAGTTTGGAGGTTTTGAGTACGCAGTATTTT. It translates to CASSLEVLSTQYF. The chain uses TRBV27 and TRBJ2-3; D might be TRBD2 (5 bases). CDR1 and CDR2 (germline): MNHEY, SMNVEV (reference sequence). CDR3 length equals 13 residues. V was trimmed by 3 bases and J by 8 bases, leaving 12 bases between them.

V and J are TRBV5-4 and TRBJ2-3; possible D gene TRBD1, 5 bases. V gave up 6 bases and J gave up 6 bases, with 20 bases separating them. This CDR3 region has 15 residues. The germline V gene encodes CDR1 SGHNT and CDR2 YYREEE (reference sequence). CDR3 DNA sequence: TGTGCCAGCAAAGGAACAGGCGGTCCTCCTGATACGCAGTATTTT. Encoded protein: CASKGTGGPPDTQYF.

The chain carries TRBV27 and TRBJ2-7, with 10 positions matching TRBD1. The CDR3 has 14 residues. The J segment lost 3 bases and the V segment lost 4 bases, leaving 3 bases of the junction unmatched. Germline CDR1 MNHEY, CDR2 SMNVEV (reference sequence). CDR3 sequence reads: CASSSGTGDYEQYF. Written as DNA, the CDR3 is TGTGCCAGCAGTTCCGGGACAGGGGACTACGAGCAGTACTTC.

This rearrangement joins TRBV5-8 to TRBJ2-5, with D unresolved. V was clipped by 1 base and J by 1 base, with 8 bases between them. There are 14 residues in the CDR3. Germline lookup yields CDR1 SGHTS and CDR2 YDEGEE. CDR3 coding DNA: TGTGCCAGCAGCTTGTATAGATTCCAAGAGACCCAGTACTTC. Its protein product is CASSLYRFQETQYF.

This chain connects TRBV10-3 to TRBJ1-1; a possible D gene is TRBD1 (6 bases). V dropped 3 bases and J dropped 6 bases, with 14 bases sitting between them. Per the germline V gene, CDR1 is ENHRY and CDR2 is SYGVKD. The CDR3 runs to 14 residues. This chain's CDR3 is CAISDYRVEPEAFF. The DNA of the CDR3 is TGTGCCATCAGTGACTACAGGGTTGAGCCTGAAGCTTTCTTT.

Only one count was recorded for this clone. The chain is built from TRBV27 and TRBJ2-3; 7 bases are a match to TRBD2. The length of the CDR3 is 16 residues. In germline, CDR1 is MNHEY, CDR2 SMNVEV (reference sequence). J gave up 4 bases and V 3 bases, and 10 bases lay outside the gene matches. The chain's CDR3 is CASSFGVGSGSDTQYF. For the CDR3, the DNA is TGTGCCAGCAGTTTTGGGGTGGGTAGCGGGTCAGATACGCAGTATTTT.

The V call is TRBV5-6, the J call TRBJ1-2; D unclear. In germline, CDR1 is SGHDT, CDR2 YYEEEE. The CDR3 totals 14 residues. Trimming removed 4 bases at V and 4 bases at J, with 14 bases between. The CDR3 nucleotides are TGTGCCAGCAGCCGAAGCGCAGCGTTCTATGGCTACACCTTC. This encodes CASSRSAAFYGYTF.

A few counts support this clone. The J gene is TRBJ2-7, the V gene TRBV5-4; 7 bases fit TRBD1. V was pared by 2 bases and J by 2 bases, with 7 bases of the junction left unmatched. The CDR3 sequence is 15 residues long. Germline CDR1 is SGHNT and CDR2 is YYREEE (reference sequence). The CDR3 loop reads CASSLLTGTAYEQYF. CDR3 DNA sequence: TGTGCCAGCAGCTTACTCACAGGGACAGCCTACGAGCAGTACTTC.